These T cell receptor beta chains were read from a single sample in a study of Ad26.COV2.S vaccination and SARS-CoV-2 variants. TCRdb keeps only in-frame clones here, not all; method: immunoSEQ multiplex PCR. The data hold about 250,000 clones, with roughly 86% observed a single time. This specimen consisted of peripheral blood, obtained in a trial of Ad26.COV2.S vaccine versus placebo. Receptors were obtained from a person between 18 and 65 years old who received the Ad26.COV2.S COVID-19 vaccine or a placebo. The CDR3 runs from the conserved cysteine through the conserved F or W. Fields, in order: CDR3 length, V gene, J gene, clone size, D gene, CDR3 protein, CDR3 DNA. D genes are given only for firm matches. Size values are once, few and many counts, or a class for expanded clones, and some rows have none.

13,TRBV12-3/TRBV12-4,TRBJ1-2,NA,NA,CASSSLGGYGYTF,TGTGCCAGCAGTTCCCTGGGGGGCTATGGCTACACCTTC
16,TRBV25-1,TRBJ2-5,NA,NA,CASSPGEQGIGETQYF,TGTGCCAGCAGCCCGGGGGAACAGGGGATTGGCGAGACCCAGTACTTC
14,TRBV3-1/TRBV3-2,TRBJ2-3,NA,NA,CASSRRPHTDTQYF,TGTGCCAGCAGCCGCAGGCCGCACACAGATACGCAGTATTTT
16,TRBV2,TRBJ2-3,NA,NA,CASFHSRELRTDTQYF,TGTGCCAGCTTCCATAGTCGGGAGCTTAGGACAGATACGCAGTATTTT
15,TRBV7-2,TRBJ2-1,NA,NA,CASSHEATGPREQFF,TGTGCCAGCAGCCACGAAGCGACAGGCCCTAGGGAGCAGTTCTTC
16,TRBV7-7,TRBJ1-5,NA,TRBD1,CASSLGQGSLYQPQHF,TGTGCTAGCAGCCTAGGACAGGGCTCACTCTATCAGCCCCAGCATTTT
15,TRBV5-1,TRBJ2-2,once,TRBD2,CASRLAGGTIGELFF,TGCGCCAGCCGGCTAGCGGGAGGGACCATCGGGGAGCTGTTTTTT
13,TRBV25-1,TRBJ1-2,once,NA,CASSELGVDGYTF,TGTGCCAGCAGTGAATTAGGAGTAGATGGCTACACCTTC
14,TRBV5-4,TRBJ1-5,NA,NA,CASSTQGSNQPQHF,TGTGCCAGCAGCACCCAGGGGAGCAATCAGCCCCAGCATTTT
15,TRBV7-2,TRBJ2-7,once,NA,CASSLGSAVTYEQYF,TGTGCCAGCAGCTTAGGATCTGCAGTTACCTACGAGCAGTACTTC
13,TRBV3-1/TRBV3-2,TRBJ1-2,NA,NA,CASSQVAGGGYTF,TGTGCCAGCAGCCAAGTCGCAGGCGGTGGCTACACCTTC
15,TRBV6-5,TRBJ1-2,NA,TRBD1,CASRTPGGSPWGYTF,TGTGCCAGCAGAACCCCAGGGGGCTCACCTTGGGGCTACACCTTC
16,TRBV16,TRBJ1-2,NA,TRBD1,CASSQARAGTGYGYTF,TGTGCCAGCAGCCAGGCACGCGCCGGGACAGGCTATGGCTACACCTTC
15,TRBV7-2,TRBJ2-5,NA,NA,CASSFRDATLETQYF,TGTGCCAGCAGCTTCCGGGACGCTACATTGGAGACCCAGTACTTC
14,TRBV6-1,TRBJ1-1,NA,NA,CASSEFGGGTEAFF,TGTGCCAGCAGTGAATTCGGGGGCGGCACTGAAGCTTTCTTT
13,TRBV20-1,TRBJ2-3,NA,NA,CSASGISRDTQYF,TGCAGTGCTAGTGGAATTAGCCGAGATACGCAGTATTTT
13,TRBV7-5,TRBJ2-7,NA,NA,CARSCGQAYEQYF,TGTGCCAGAAGCTGTGGACAGGCCTACGAGCAGTACTTC
16,TRBV5-1,TRBJ1-5,NA,TRBD1,CASSLDGTGSNQPQHF,TGCGCCAGCAGCTTGGATGGGACAGGTAGCAATCAGCCCCAGCATTTT
14,TRBV4-1,TRBJ1-6,NA,NA,CASSQVVIISPLHF,TGCGCCAGCAGCCAAGTCGTCATCATTTCACCCCTCCACTTT
14,TRBV5-4,TRBJ1-2,once,TRBD1,CAYNRGQGIDGYTF,TGTGCCTACAACCGGGGACAGGGTATTGATGGCTACACCTTC
15,TRBV2,TRBJ1-3,NA,NA,CASRASGAPGNTIYF,TGTGCCAGCAGGGCTTCAGGGGCGCCAGGAAACACCATATATTTT
15,TRBV7-9,TRBJ2-3,NA,NA,CASSFGSTGGDTQYF,TGTGCCAGCAGCTTCGGGTCCACTGGGGGAGATACGCAGTATTTT
14,TRBV20-1,TRBJ2-7,NA,TRBD1,CSASKAGGFHEQYF,TGCAGTGCTAGTAAAGCAGGGGGCTTCCACGAGCAGTACTTC
13,TRBV30,TRBJ1-4,NA,TRBD1,CACPGQGREKLFF,TGTGCCTGCCCTGGACAGGGCAGGGAAAAACTGTTTTTT
17,TRBV5-1,TRBJ2-3,NA,TRBD2,CASSLISGGISTDTQYF,TGCGCCAGCAGCTTAATTAGCGGGGGGATTAGCACAGATACGCAGTATTTT
13,TRBV24-1,TRBJ2-4,NA,NA,CASISGTKNIQYF,TGTGCCTCGATTAGCGGAACCAAAAACATTCAGTACTTC
15,TRBV5-8,TRBJ2-7,NA,TRBD1,CASSLTGARAHEQYF,TGTGCCAGCAGCCTGACAGGGGCAAGAGCCCACGAGCAGTACTTC
15,TRBV5-4,TRBJ1-1,NA,TRBD1,CASSYVGQGGTEAFF,TGTGCCAGCAGTTACGTCGGACAGGGGGGCACTGAAGCTTTCTTT
16,TRBV12-5,TRBJ1-2,NA,TRBD1,CASGLRSGTEFYGYTF,TGTGCTAGTGGTTTGAGATCCGGGACAGAGTTTTATGGCTACACCTTC
15,TRBV5-1,TRBJ2-5,NA,NA,CASSLAGDPEETQYF,TGCGCCAGCAGCTTGGCGGGGGACCCAGAGGAGACCCAGTACTTC
15,TRBV19,TRBJ2-1,once,TRBD2,CASIRTSGAYNEQFF,TGTGCCAGTATTCGAACTAGCGGGGCGTACAATGAGCAGTTCTTC
21,TRBV23-1,TRBJ2-1,NA,TRBD2,CASSQCTVRLAGGSTYNEQFF,TGCGCCAGCAGTCAATGCACGGTGCGACTAGCGGGAGGGAGTACCTACAATGAGCAGTTCTTC
19,TRBV3-1/TRBV3-2,TRBJ2-3,NA,NA,CASSRTRVRNLIRIDTQYF,TGTGCCAGCAGTCGAACCCGGGTACGGAACCTCATTAGAATTGATACGCAGTATTTT
18,TRBV9,TRBJ1-3,NA,NA,CASSVDPVPGGSGNTIYF,TGTGCCAGCAGCGTAGATCCCGTCCCGGGGGGCTCTGGAAACACCATATATTTT
13,TRBV29-1,TRBJ1-1,NA,TRBD1,CSVTRQGGTEAFF,TGCAGCGTGACAAGACAGGGGGGCACTGAAGCTTTCTTT
15,TRBV5-1,TRBJ2-2,NA,TRBD2,CASSPRLAGDGELFF,TGCGCCAGCAGCCCACGACTAGCGGGAGACGGGGAGCTGTTTTTT
12,TRBV2,TRBJ1-1,NA,NA,CASTGRNTEAFF,TGTGCCAGCACGGGCAGGAACACTGAAGCTTTCTTT
12,TRBV5-1,TRBJ1-2,NA,NA,CASSLAGQGYTF,TGCGCCAGCAGCTTGGCAGGTCAGGGCTACACCTTC
16,TRBV19,TRBJ1-2,NA,TRBD1,CASREQGASGIDGYTF,TGTGCCAGTAGAGAACAGGGGGCGTCGGGGATCGATGGCTACACCTTC
15,TRBV2,TRBJ1-3,NA,NA,CASSEYRQTGNTIYF,TGTGCCAGCAGTGAATATCGGCAGACTGGAAACACCATATATTTT
15,TRBV7-3,TRBJ1-1,NA,NA,CASSLGGPFGAEAFF,TGTGCCAGCAGCTTGGGGGGTCCGTTTGGCGCTGAAGCTTTCTTT
15,TRBV5-6,TRBJ1-1,NA,TRBD1,CASSPESTGGTEAFF,TGTGCCAGCAGCCCGGAATCGACAGGGGGCACTGAAGCTTTCTTT
14,TRBV11-1,TRBJ2-1,NA,TRBD1,CASSFGQGYNEQFF,TGTGCCAGCAGCTTTGGACAGGGGTACAATGAGCAGTTCTTC
19,TRBV14,TRBJ2-6,NA,NA,CASSQAQGRTSSGANVLTF,TGTGCCAGCAGCCAAGCCCAGGGACGGACGTCGTCTGGGGCCAACGTCCTGACTTTC
13,TRBV2,TRBJ2-2,NA,NA,CASRVDPSGELFF,TGTGCCAGCAGAGTAGACCCCTCCGGAGAGCTGTTTTTT
15,TRBV18,TRBJ2-5,NA,NA,CASSPNTGLGETQYF,TGTGCCAGCTCACCGAATACAGGGTTAGGGGAGACCCAGTACTTC
13,TRBV5-1,TRBJ2-7,once,TRBD1,CASSYDRGYEQYF,TGCGCCAGCAGCTATGACAGGGGCTACGAGCAGTACTTC
16,TRBV5-1,TRBJ2-1,NA,NA,CASSLTSGSSYNEQFF,TGCGCCAGCAGCTTGACCTCCGGGTCCTCCTACAATGAGCAGTTCTTC
13,TRBV12-3/TRBV12-4,TRBJ1-4,NA,NA,CASRAGTPEKLFF,TGTGCCAGCAGAGCCGGGACACCGGAAAAACTGTTTTTT
15,TRBV19,TRBJ1-2,NA,NA,CASSPHEGPNYGYTF,TGTGCCAGTAGTCCCCACGAGGGGCCTAACTATGGCTACACCTTC
15,TRBV4-2,TRBJ1-1,NA,NA,CASSQDQGRSTEAFF,TGTGCCAGCAGCCAAGATCAGGGGCGAAGCACTGAAGCTTTCTTT
14,TRBV5-1,TRBJ1-2,few,TRBD1,CASSLPGTAYGYTF,TGCGCCAGCAGCCTTCCCGGGACAGCCTATGGCTACACCTTC
13,TRBV5-1,TRBJ1-1,NA,NA,CASSFNQNTEAFF,TGCGCCAGCAGCTTTAATCAAAACACTGAAGCTTTCTTT
14,TRBV7-9,TRBJ1-1,NA,NA,CASSLGTANTEAFF,TGTGCCAGCAGCTTAGGGACAGCAAACACTGAAGCTTTCTTT
19,TRBV5-6,TRBJ2-5,once,TRBD2,CASRFAGTSGGSTGETQYF,TGTGCCAGCAGGTTTGCCGGGACTAGCGGGGGCTCAACCGGAGAGACCCAGTACTTC